The T cell receptor (beta chain) described here comes from a study of regulatory and conventional T cells in RAG deficiency. Turning to this clone: Antigen: not known.

Blood CD4+ CD25-low CD127-high conventional T cells supplied the genomic DNA template. General study results and limits: Omenn CD25-high CD127-low cells may be activated cells, not true Tregs. Control T-cell subsets had markedly higher Shannon entropy and lower Simpson indices than RAG-deficient patients.

Assay used: immunoSEQ multiplex PCR; TCRdb lists only in-frame clones, some missing. The table records roughly 10,000 clones, around 94% of them present only once. The source material was CD4+ effector T cells sorted from blood. The TCR sequence derives from a human donor with RAG deficiency presenting as severe combined immunodeficiency.

CDR3: CASSFRGETQYF. The CDR3 DNA reads TGTGCCAGCAGCTTCCGAGGGGAGACCCAGTACTTC. J is TRBJ2-5 and V is TRBV5-4; TRBD2 is a possible D gene (5 bases). The ends were cut back, 2 bases at V and 5 bases at J, with 7 bases in the middle. CDR1 and CDR2 (germline): SGHNT, YYREEE (reference sequence). This CDR3 contains 12 residues. Drawing the rest from reference TRBV5-4 and TRBJ2-5, the complete variable domain is ETGVTQSPTHLIKTRGQQVTLRCSSQSGHNTVSWYQQALGQGPQFIFQYYREEENGRGNFPPRFSGLQFPNYSSELNVNALELDDSALYLCASSFRGETQYFGPGTRLLVL.